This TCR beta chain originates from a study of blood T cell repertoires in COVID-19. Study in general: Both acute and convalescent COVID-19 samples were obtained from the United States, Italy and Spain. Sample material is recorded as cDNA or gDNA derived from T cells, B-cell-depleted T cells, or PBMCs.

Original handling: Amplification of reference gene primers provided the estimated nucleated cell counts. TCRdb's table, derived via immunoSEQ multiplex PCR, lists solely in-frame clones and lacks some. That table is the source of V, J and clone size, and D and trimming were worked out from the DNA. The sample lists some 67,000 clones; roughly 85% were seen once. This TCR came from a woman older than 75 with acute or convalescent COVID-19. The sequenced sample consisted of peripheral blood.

CDR3 in amino acids: CAWSVSGGNSPLHF. CDR3 coding DNA: TGTGCCTGGAGTGTAAGCGGGGGAAATTCACCCCTCCACTTT. V and J are TRBV30 and TRBJ1-6, with D perhaps matching TRBD1 (5 bases). V shed 0 bases and J shed 7 bases, with 10 bases lying between them. This CDR3 is 14 amino acids long. Germline assignment: CDR1 GTSNPN and CDR2 SVGIG (reference sequence).